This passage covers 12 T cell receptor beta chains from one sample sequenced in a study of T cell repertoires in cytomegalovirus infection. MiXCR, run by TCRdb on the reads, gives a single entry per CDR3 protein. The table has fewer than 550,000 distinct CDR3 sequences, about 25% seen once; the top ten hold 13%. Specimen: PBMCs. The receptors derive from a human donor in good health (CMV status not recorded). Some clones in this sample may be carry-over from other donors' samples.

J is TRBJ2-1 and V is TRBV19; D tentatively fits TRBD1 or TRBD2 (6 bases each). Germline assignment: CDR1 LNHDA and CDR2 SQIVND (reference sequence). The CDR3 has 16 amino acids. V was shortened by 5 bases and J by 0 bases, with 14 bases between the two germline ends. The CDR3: CASSGGLAPSYNEQFF. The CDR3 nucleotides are TGTGCCAGTAGTGGGGGGCTAGCGCCCTCCTACAATGAGCAGTTCTTC. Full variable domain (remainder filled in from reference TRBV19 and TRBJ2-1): DGGITQSPKYLFRKEGQNVTLSCEQNLNHDAMYWYRQDPGQGLRLIYYSQIVNDFQKGDIAEGYSVSREKKESFPLTVTSAQKNPTAFYLCASSGGLAPSYNEQFFGPGTRLTVL.

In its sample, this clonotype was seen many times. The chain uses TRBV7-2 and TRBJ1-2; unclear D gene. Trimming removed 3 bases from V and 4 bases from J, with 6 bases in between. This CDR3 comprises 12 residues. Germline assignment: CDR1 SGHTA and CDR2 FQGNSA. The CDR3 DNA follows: TGTGCCAGCAGCTTGGAAGGCTATGGCTACACCTTC. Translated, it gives CASSLEGYGYTF.

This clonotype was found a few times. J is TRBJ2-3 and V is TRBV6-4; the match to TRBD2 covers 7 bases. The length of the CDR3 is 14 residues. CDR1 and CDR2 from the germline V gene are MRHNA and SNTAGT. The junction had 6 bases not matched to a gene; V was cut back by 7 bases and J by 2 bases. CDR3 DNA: TGTGCCAGCAAGGCTAGCGGAGACACAGATACGCAGTATTTT. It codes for CASKASGDTDTQYF.

CDR3 sequence reads: CASSSQTSVNEQFF. CDR3 in DNA: TGTGCCAGTAGTTCCCAGACTAGCGTCAATGAGCAGTTCTTC. The chain employs TRBV19 and TRBJ2-1; 8 bases are shared with TRBD2. The length of the CDR3 is 14 residues. Germline V lookup: CDR1 LNHDA, CDR2 SQIVND (reference sequence). Trimming cost V 5 bases and J 6 bases; bases outside gene matches: 6.

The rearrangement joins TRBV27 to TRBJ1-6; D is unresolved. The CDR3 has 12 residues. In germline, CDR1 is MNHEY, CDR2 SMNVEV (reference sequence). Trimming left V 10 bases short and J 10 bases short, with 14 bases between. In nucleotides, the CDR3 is TGTGCCACTGCGGAGGGTGGATCACCCCTCCACTTT. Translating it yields CATAEGGSPLHF.

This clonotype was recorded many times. The CDR3, as DNA: TGTGCCAGCAGCTCTAGCGGAGATACGCAGTATTTT. It is translated as CASSSSGDTQYF. This sequence joins TRBV7-3 and TRBJ2-3, with TRBD2 matching 7 bases. CDR3 length: 12 amino acids. From germline, CDR1 is SGHTA and CDR2 FQGTGA. Trimming took 4 bases from V and 5 from J; bases not matched to a gene: 0.

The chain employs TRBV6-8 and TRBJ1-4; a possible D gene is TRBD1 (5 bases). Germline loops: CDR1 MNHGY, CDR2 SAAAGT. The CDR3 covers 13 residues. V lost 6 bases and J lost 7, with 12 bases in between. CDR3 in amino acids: CASRLGHVEKLFF. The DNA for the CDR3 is TGTGCCAGCAGATTAGGACACGTTGAAAAACTGTTTTTT.

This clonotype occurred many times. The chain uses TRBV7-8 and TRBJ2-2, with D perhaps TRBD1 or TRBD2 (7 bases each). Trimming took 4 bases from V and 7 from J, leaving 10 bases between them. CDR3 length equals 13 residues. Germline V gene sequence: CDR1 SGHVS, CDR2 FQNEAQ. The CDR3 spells CASSSGGVGELFF. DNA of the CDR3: TGTGCCAGCAGCTCAGGGGGGGTCGGGGAGCTGTTTTTT. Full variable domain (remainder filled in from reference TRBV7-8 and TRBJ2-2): GAGVSQSPRYKVAKRGQDVALRCDPISGHVSLFWYQQALGQGPEFLTYFQNEAQLDKSGLPSDRFFAERPEGSVSTLKIQRTQQEDSAVYLCASSSGGVGELFFGEGSRLTVL.

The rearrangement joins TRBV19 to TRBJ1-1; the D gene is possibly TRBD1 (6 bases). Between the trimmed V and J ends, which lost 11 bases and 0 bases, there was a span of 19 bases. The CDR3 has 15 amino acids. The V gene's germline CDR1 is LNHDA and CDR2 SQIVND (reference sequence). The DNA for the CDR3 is TGTGCCTGCTCCGGACAGCCTACCATGAACACTGAAGCTTTCTTT. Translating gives CACSGQPTMNTEAFF.

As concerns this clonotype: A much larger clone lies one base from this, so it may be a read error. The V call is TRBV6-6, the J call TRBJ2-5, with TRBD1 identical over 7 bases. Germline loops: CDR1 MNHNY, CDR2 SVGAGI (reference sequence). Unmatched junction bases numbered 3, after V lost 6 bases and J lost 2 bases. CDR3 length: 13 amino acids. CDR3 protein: CASRRQGQETQYF. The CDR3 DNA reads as TGTGCCAGCAGACGACAGGGACAAGAGACCCAGTACTTC.

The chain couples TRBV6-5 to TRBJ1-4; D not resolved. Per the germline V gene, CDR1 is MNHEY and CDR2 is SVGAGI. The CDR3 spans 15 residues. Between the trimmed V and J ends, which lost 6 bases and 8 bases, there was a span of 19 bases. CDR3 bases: TGTGCCAGCAGAGACCGGGAGCGGGCAAAGGAAAAACTGTTTTTT. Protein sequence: CASRDRERAKEKLFF.

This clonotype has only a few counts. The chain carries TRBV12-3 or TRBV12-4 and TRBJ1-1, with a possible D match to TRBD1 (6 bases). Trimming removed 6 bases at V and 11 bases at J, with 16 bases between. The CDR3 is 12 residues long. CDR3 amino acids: CASRHGQRGAFF. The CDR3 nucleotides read TGTGCCAGCAGACACGGACAGAGAGGTGCTTTCTTT.